These 30 T cell receptor beta chains were sequenced from one sample in a study of T cell repertoires in cytomegalovirus infection. TCRdb reanalysed the reads using MiXCR and keeps one entry per CDR3 protein. The table has about 770,000 distinct CDR3 sequences, 25% to 30% seen once. Antigens of these TCRs are unknown. The sequencing here drew on cultured CD8+ T cells from PBMCs, taken from culture after CMV antigen stimulation. The receptor set was obtained from a human donor in good health (CMV status not recorded). Some clones in this sample may be carry-over from other donors' samples.

The chain joins TRBV10-2 to TRBJ1-5; D is unresolved. This CDR3 spans 14 amino acids. The V end was cut by 0 bases, the J end by 6 bases, with 9 bases between. From germline, CDR1 is WSHSY and CDR2 SAAADI. The DNA for the CDR3 is TGCGCCAGCAGTGAGTCGATAGGAAGTCAGCCCCAGCATTTT. Translation: CASSESIGSQPQHF.

This chain links TRBV2 with TRBJ2-3; 9 positions match TRBD2. The J segment lost 5 bases and the V segment lost 3 bases, leaving 6 bases of the junction unmatched. CDR1 SNHLY and CDR2 FYNNEI come from the germline V gene. This CDR3 is 15 amino acids long. In nucleotides, the CDR3 is TGTGCCAGCAGTGAGTGGCTAGCGGGACGAGATACGCAGTATTTT. It codes for CASSEWLAGRDTQYF.

This clonotype was seen a handful of times. J is TRBJ2-2 and V is TRBV7-9; D not certain. Germline V gene data show CDR1 as SEHNR and CDR2 as FQNEAQ (reference sequence). Trimming took off 1 base at V and 8 bases at J, with 5 bases between the two ends. CDR3 length equals 12 residues. The CDR3 sequence: CASSLVEGELFF. The DNA for the CDR3 is TGTGCCAGCAGCTTAGTAGAAGGGGAGCTGTTTTTT.

This chain links TRBV7-6 with TRBJ1-2; D uncertain. Per germline, CDR1 SGHVS and CDR2 FNYEAQ. V was trimmed by 6 bases and J by 1 base, leaving 18 bases between them. This CDR3 contains 16 residues. The CDR3 sequence is CASSGVGSSNNYGYTF. The DNA of the CDR3 is TGTGCCAGCAGTGGTGTGGGCAGTTCCAATAACTATGGCTACACCTTC.

The CDR3, as DNA: TGCAGTGCTACCCGGGACAGGGAAAACTATGGCTACACCTTC. Translated: CSATRDRENYGYTF. J is TRBJ1-2 and V is TRBV20-1; 9 nucleotides match TRBD1. The CDR3 totals 14 residues. CDR1 and CDR2 (germline): DFQATT, SNEGSKA (reference sequence). V shed 4 bases, J shed 2 bases, and the junction held 5 bases outside the gene matches.

Concerning this clonotype itself: This is likely a read error, given that the CDR3 carries no conserved phenylalanine or tryptophan at its end. CDR3 residues: CASSFEVYEQYL. The DNA for the CDR3 is TGTGCCAGCAGTTTTGAGGTATACGAGCAGTACTTA. The J gene is TRBJ2-7, the V gene TRBV12-3 or TRBV12-4; no definite D call. Trimming stripped 3 bases from V and 4 bases from J, with 7 bases between. The CDR3 extends over 12 amino acids.

This clonotype has ten or more counts. The rearrangement joins TRBV7-2 to TRBJ2-7, with a tentative D call TRBD2 (5 bases). The germline CDR1 and CDR2 sequences are SGHTA and FQGNSA. V lost 5 bases, J lost 6 bases, and 17 bases lay in between. This CDR3 spans 14 amino acids. CDR3 sequence reads: CASSLGGGSSEQYV. The CDR3 nucleotides are TGTGCCAGCAGCCTCGGAGGAGGATCGAGCGAGCAGTACGTC.

The chain carries TRBV5-5 and TRBJ2-3; 8 nucleotides match TRBD1. The V segment lost 0 bases and the J segment 3 bases; nucleotides outside the gene matches: 9. The CDR3 covers 17 residues. CDR1 and CDR2 from the germline V gene are SGHKS and YYEKEE (reference sequence). CDR3 residues: CASSLARRGQGTDTQYF. The DNA for the CDR3 is TGTGCCAGCAGCTTGGCACGCAGGGGGCAGGGTACAGATACGCAGTATTTT.

The rearrangement links TRBV12-3 or TRBV12-4 to TRBJ1-2; D may be TRBD1 (6 bases). The CDR3 is 13 residues long. Trimming left V 7 bases short and J 4 bases short, with 13 bases between. CDR3 nucleotides: TGTGCCAGCAAACAACAGGGCCCCTATGGCTACACCTTC. This gives the protein CASKQQGPYGYTF.

Here the CDR3 reads CASSLQGTHTEAFF. The CDR3 bases are TGTGCCAGCAGCCTACAGGGGACCCACACTGAAGCTTTCTTT. This chain uses TRBV6-5 with TRBJ1-1; 7 bases are a match to TRBD1. CDR3 length equals 14 residues. V gave up 6 bases and J gave up 3 bases; unmatched junction bases: 7. Germline-derived CDR1 and CDR2 are MNHEY and SVGAGI.

This chain uses TRBV28 with TRBJ1-2, with 8 positions matching TRBD1. Germline assignment: CDR1 MDHEN and CDR2 SYDVKM. This CDR3 has 15 residues. J lost 4 bases, V lost 8 bases, and 12 bases had no gene match. The CDR3 protein is CASESGTGVFYGYTF. CDR3 nucleotides: TGTGCCAGCGAAAGCGGGACAGGAGTTTTCTATGGCTACACCTTC.

The rearrangement uses TRBV28 and TRBJ2-5; the D gene could be TRBD1 or TRBD2 (5 bases each). The CDR3 has 15 residues. Trimming left V 7 bases short and J 1 base short, with 16 bases between. Germline loops: CDR1 MDHEN, CDR2 SYDVKM. This CDR3 reads CASTLGMGPQETQYF. The CDR3 DNA sequence: TGTGCCAGCACCCTCGGGATGGGACCCCAAGAGACCCAGTACTTC.

J is TRBJ2-7 and V is TRBV10-3; no firm D call. This CDR3 has 16 residues. Per germline, CDR1 ENHRY and CDR2 SYGVKD. V lost 8 bases, J lost 6 bases, and 26 bases lay in between. The CDR3, as DNA: TGTGCCATCTGCAATCTTCTATCTCCATTGCCTATCGAGCAGTACGTC. The encoded protein is CAICNLLSPLPIEQYV.

This clonotype was detected only a few times. The chain links TRBV19 to TRBJ1-1; 9 bases match TRBD1. V shed 5 bases and J 4 bases; nucleotides not matched to a gene: 8. This CDR3 has 15 residues. In germline, CDR1 is LNHDA, CDR2 SQIVND (reference sequence). CDR3 sequence: CASSAWTGAGTEAFF. DNA of the CDR3: TGTGCCAGTAGTGCTTGGACAGGGGCCGGCACTGAAGCTTTCTTT.

The genes are TRBV12-5 and TRBJ2-3; the D gene could be TRBD1 or TRBD2 (5 bases each). CDR1 is LGHNT and CDR2 is FRNRAP in the germline V gene. CDR3 length: 14 residues. The V end lost 4 bases, the J end lost 7 bases, and 15 bases lay between the germline ends. In DNA form, the CDR3 reads TGTGCTAGTGGTTCGGGACCGATGGCCTATACGCAGTATTTT. Encoded protein: CASGSGPMAYTQYF. Full variable domain (outside the CDR3, taken from reference TRBV12-5 and TRBJ2-3): DARVTQTPRHKVTEMGQEVTMRCQPILGHNTVFWYRQTMMQGLELLAYFRNRAPLDDSGMPKDRFSAEMPDATLATLKIQPSEPRDSAVYFCASGSGPMAYTQYFGPGTRLTVL.

This clonotype occurred a few times. The chain links TRBV28 to TRBJ2-7; the D gene is possibly TRBD2 (5 bases). Germline values: CDR1 MDHEN, CDR2 SYDVKM. CDR3 size: 12 residues. Deletions cut 6 bases from V and 6 bases from J, with 12 bases between. This CDR3 is CASSRGGLEQYV. The CDR3 coding sequence is TGTGCCAGCAGCCGTGGCGGGCTCGAGCAGTACGTC.

There are a few counts of this clonotype. V and J are TRBV28 and TRBJ2-5; no clear D. The germline CDR1 and CDR2 sequences are MDHEN and SYDVKM. The CDR3 extends over 13 amino acids. Trimming took 6 bases from V and 5 from J, leaving 13 bases between them. CDR3 residues: CASSAPGDETQYF. CDR3 nucleotides: TGTGCCAGCAGCGCACCGGGCGACGAGACCCAGTACTTC.

V gene TRBV6-1 combines with J gene TRBJ1-1; D gene ambiguous. Germline V lookup: CDR1 MNHNS, CDR2 SASEGT. V lost 2 bases and J lost 5, with 9 bases in between. The CDR3 length is 13 residues. CDR3 in DNA: TGTGCCAGCAGTGAACAAATTGGTACTGAAGCTTTCTTT. As protein: CASSEQIGTEAFF.

This clonotype was picked up a small number of times. The CDR3 is CASRPHQGALAYEQYF. In DNA form, the CDR3 reads TGTGCCAGCAGACCTCATCAGGGGGCTCTTGCCTACGAGCAGTACTTC. The chain has TRBV12-3 or TRBV12-4 and TRBJ2-7; 8 bases align to TRBD1. The CDR3 is 16 residues long. The V and J ends lost 6 bases and 2 bases, in that order; junction bases with no gene match: 12.

The CDR3 coding sequence is TGTGCCAGCAGCTTGGATCTCCGGGTCCGGCCCTACAATGAGCAGTTCTTC. Protein: CASSLDLRVRPYNEQFF. The genes are TRBV5-6 and TRBJ2-1; no firm D call. The length of the CDR3 is 17 residues. The germline V gene has CDR1 SGHDT and CDR2 YYEEEE. Trimming removed 0 bases at V and 2 bases at J, with 15 bases between. The full variable domain, in which reference TRBV5-6 and TRBJ2-1 provide the parts outside the CDR3, is DAGVTQSPTHLIKTRGQQVTLRCSPKSGHDTVSWYQQALGQGPQFIFQYYEEEERQRGNFPDRFSGHQFPNYSSELNVNALLLGDSALYLCASSLDLRVRPYNEQFFGPGTRLTVL.

The rearrangement links TRBV27 to TRBJ1-5; D unclear. V gave up 3 bases and J gave up 7 bases, with 10 bases separating them. The CDR3 spans 13 residues. The germline V gene has CDR1 MNHEY and CDR2 SMNVEV (reference sequence). The CDR3 DNA reads TGTGCCAGCAGTTTGGGTATTCGACAGCCCCAGCATTTT. It is translated as CASSLGIRQPQHF.

The count of this clonotype is one. The rearrangement joins TRBV10-3 to TRBJ1-2, with D perhaps TRBD1 (5 bases). V was clipped by 6 bases and J by 6 bases, with 8 bases between them. CDR3 length: 11 residues. Germline V gives CDR1 ENHRY, CDR2 SYGVKD. CDR3 residues: CAIRVRDGYTF. In DNA form, the CDR3 reads TGTGCCATCAGAGTCAGGGATGGCTACACCTTC.

This clonotype was observed a handful of times. The DNA for the CDR3 is TGTGCCAGCAGTGCCCGGGACAGACGCTACCATGGCTACACCTTC. It encodes CASSARDRRYHGYTF. This sequence joins TRBV27 and TRBJ1-2; 7 bases agree with TRBD1. V was clipped by 5 bases and J by 6 bases; unmatched bases: 12. The CDR3 length is 15 residues. CDR1 is MNHEY and CDR2 is SMNVEV in the germline V gene (reference sequence).

This clonotype has ten or more counts. CDR3 residues: CASSLVWGQGRPQHF. The CDR3 coding sequence is TGTGCCAGCAGCTTAGTATGGGGACAGGGCCGGCCCCAGCATTTT. The chain is built from TRBV7-2 and TRBJ1-5, with 9 positions matching TRBD1. The CDR3 runs 15 residues. From germline, CDR1 is SGHTA and CDR2 FQGNSA. Trimming took 1 base from V and 9 from J; bases not matched to a gene: 7.

This clonotype was recorded at least ten times. The V gene is TRBV7-2, the J gene TRBJ2-2, with 14 bases identical to TRBD2. CDR3 size: 16 residues. Germline CDR1 SGHTA, CDR2 FQGNSA. Trimming removed 5 bases from V and 6 bases from J; junction bases left unmatched: 5. The DNA for the CDR3 is TGTGCCAGCAGCCTTTGGACTAGCGGGGGGTCCGGGGAGCTGTTTTTT. The encoded protein is CASSLWTSGGSGELFF. The whole variable domain, filled in from reference TRBV7-2 and TRBJ2-2, reads GAGVSQSPSNKVTEKGKDVELRCDPISGHTALYWYRQSLGQGLEFLIYFQGNSAPDKSGLPSDRFSAERTGGSVSTLTIQRTQQEDSAVYLCASSLWTSGGSGELFFGEGSRLTVL.

This clonotype has ten or more counts. The gene calls are TRBV7-6 and TRBJ2-3, with D unresolved. This CDR3 contains 14 residues. Germline CDR1 and CDR2: SGHVS and FNYEAQ. V shed 3 bases and J shed 2 bases, with 9 bases lying between them. The CDR3 DNA reads TGTGCCAGCAGCTTGTGGGATCTCACAGATACGCAGTATTTT. Encoded protein: CASSLWDLTDTQYF.

This clonotype was observed a handful of times. The chain uses TRBV2 and TRBJ2-2, with D uncertain. The CDR3 runs 14 residues. V was clipped by 9 bases and J by 2 bases, with 13 bases between them. From germline, CDR1 is SNHLY and CDR2 FYNNEI. CDR3 DNA: TGTGCCAGGGAACAGTGGGTCAACACCGGGGAGCTGTTTTTT. This codes for CAREQWVNTGELFF. Drawing the rest from reference TRBV2 and TRBJ2-2, the complete variable domain is EPEVTQTPSHQVTQMGQEVILRCVPISNHLYFYWYRQILGQKVEFLVSFYNNEISEKSEIFDDQFSVERPDGSNFTLKIRSTKLEDSAMYFCAREQWVNTGELFFGEGSRLTVL.

The chain recombines TRBV12-3 or TRBV12-4 with TRBJ1-2; no reliable D call. V was trimmed by 3 bases and J by 2 bases, leaving 10 bases between them. The CDR3 has 14 residues. The CDR3 here is CASSFTRTNYGYTF. The CDR3 DNA sequence: TGTGCCAGCAGTTTCACTCGGACCAACTATGGCTACACCTTC.

CDR3 amino acids: CASSLGAVLYF. As DNA, the CDR3 is TGTGCCAGCAGTTTGGGGGCCGTCTTATATTTT. The chain has TRBV12-3 or TRBV12-4 and TRBJ1-3, with D possibly TRBD1 on 6 matching bases. Trimming pared 3 bases from V and 14 bases from J, leaving 11 bases between. The CDR3 extends over 11 amino acids.

The chain combines TRBV2 with TRBJ2-1, with 9 bases aligning to TRBD1. CDR3 length equals 16 residues. Germline V gives CDR1 SNHLY, CDR2 FYNNEI. With 4 bases clipped from V and 2 bases from J, the junction kept 6 bases outside the gene matches. Here the CDR3 DNA reads TGTGCCAGCAGTGTCTTCCGGGACAGGGCCTACAATGAGCAGTTCTTC. As protein: CASSVFRDRAYNEQFF. Full variable domain (outside the CDR3, taken from reference TRBV2 and TRBJ2-1): EPEVTQTPSHQVTQMGQEVILRCVPISNHLYFYWYRQILGQKVEFLVSFYNNEISEKSEIFDDQFSVERPDGSNFTLKIRSTKLEDSAMYFCASSVFRDRAYNEQFFGPGTRLTVL.